Shown below are 14 T cell receptor beta chains from a single sample sequenced in a study of control samples from healthy donors and cancer patients. Here immunoSEQ multiplex PCR was the method, and the copy in TCRdb shows in-frame clones only, minus some. This sample has about 250,000 clones, with more than 65% found just once. Sequencing was done on a sample of PBMCs. The receptors stem from a woman aged 55-69 years with lung cancer.

The CDR3 nucleotides are TGTGCCATCAGTGAATTAGGGTACAATGAGCAGTTCTTC. Its protein product is CAISELGYNEQFF. The genes are TRBV10-3 and TRBJ2-1; D gene uncertain. The CDR3 spans 13 residues. Trimming pared 3 bases from V and 4 bases from J, leaving 7 bases between. CDR1 and CDR2 from the germline V gene are ENHRY and SYGVKD.

The chain employs TRBV10-2 and TRBJ2-7, with TRBD2 identical over 8 bases. Germline loops: CDR1 WSHSY, CDR2 SAAADI. The CDR3 covers 15 residues. V shed 5 bases, J shed 4 bases, and the junction held 10 bases outside the gene matches. CDR3 region: CASSRPERGKYEQYF. In DNA form, the CDR3 reads TGCGCCAGCAGTCGGCCCGAGCGGGGGAAATACGAGCAGTACTTC.

This clone was detected only once. CDR3 in amino acids: CASSYLAAQETQYF. Here the CDR3 DNA reads TGTGCCAGCAGTTACCTAGCGGCTCAAGAGACCCAGTACTTC. This chain links TRBV6-5 with TRBJ2-5, with 7 bases identical to TRBD2. J was trimmed by 2 bases and V by 2 bases; bases with no gene match: 2. Per germline, CDR1 MNHEY and CDR2 SVGAGI. CDR3 length equals 14 residues.

This clone showed up just a few times. The rearrangement links TRBV28 to TRBJ1-2; the D is unclear. Trimming stripped 2 bases from V and 4 bases from J, with 5 bases between. Germline values: CDR1 MDHEN, CDR2 SYDVKM. The CDR3 runs 12 residues. CDR3 DNA: TGTGCCAGCAGTTTAAGGTTCTATGGCTACACCTTC. This sequence encodes CASSLRFYGYTF.

With respect to this clone: This same CDR3 is encoded by further DNA sequences in the sample. V usage is TRBV20-1 and J usage is TRBJ2-5; D not resolved. Trimming took off 5 bases at V and 2 bases at J, with 3 bases between the two ends. The germline V gene has CDR1 DFQATT and CDR2 SNEGSKA (reference sequence). The CDR3 loop spans 10 amino acids. The chain's CDR3 is CSAFQETQYF. The CDR3 DNA reads as TGCAGTGCTTTTCAAGAGACCCAGTACTTC.

This chain connects TRBV5-4 to TRBJ2-5; 9 positions agree with TRBD1. Germline V gene lookup returns CDR1 SGHNT and CDR2 YYREEE (reference sequence). The CDR3 has 15 residues. V lost 0 bases, J lost 1 base, and 1 base stayed unmatched. CDR3 sequence (DNA): TGTGCCAGCAGCTTGGGACAGGGGGTCCAAGAGACCCAGTACTTC. Encoded protein: CASSLGQGVQETQYF.

V and J are TRBV9 and TRBJ2-1; D gene ambiguous. This CDR3 comprises 14 residues. CDR1 is SGDLS and CDR2 is YYNGEE in the germline V gene. Trimming took off 4 bases at V and 3 bases at J, with 11 bases between the two ends. CDR3 in DNA: TGTGCCAGCAGCACAAAGACGGACTACAATGAGCAGTTCTTC. It codes for CASSTKTDYNEQFF.

The rearrangement links TRBV5-4 to TRBJ2-5, with a tentative D call TRBD1 (7 bases). This CDR3 region has 14 residues. The germline V gene has CDR1 SGHNT and CDR2 YYREEE (reference sequence). V lost 6 bases and J lost 1, with 13 bases in between. The CDR3 DNA reads as TGTGCCAGCACCGGGGGACAGACCCAAGAGACCCAGTACTTC. Translated, it gives CASTGGQTQETQYF.

V is TRBV10-3 and J is TRBJ1-2, with a possible D match to TRBD1 (6 bases). V dropped 3 bases and J dropped 2 bases, with 13 bases sitting between them. This CDR3 region has 15 residues. The V gene's germline CDR1 is ENHRY and CDR2 SYGVKD. CDR3 nucleotide sequence: TGTGCCATCAGTGAATCAGGGGCGGCCAACTATGGCTACACCTTC. Translating it yields CAISESGAANYGYTF.

This clone came up a few times. The genes are TRBV6-5 and TRBJ2-5, with TRBD2 identical over 8 bases. The CDR3 is 14 amino acids. CDR1 and CDR2 (germline): MNHEY, SVGAGI. Trimming at V came to 6 bases and at J to 2 bases, leaving 5 bases not matched to a gene. The CDR3 loop is CASSPGGDQETQYF. DNA for the CDR3: TGTGCCAGCAGCCCGGGGGGGGATCAAGAGACCCAGTACTTC.

V and J are TRBV3-1 (or the pseudogene TRBV3-2) and TRBJ1-6, with 8 positions matching TRBD1. CDR3 length equals 15 residues. V lost 6 bases to trimming and J lost 7 bases; unmatched junction nucleotides: 8. Germline V CDR1 and CDR2: LGHDT, YNNKEL (reference sequence). The CDR3 is CASRSSDRENSPLHF. The CDR3 DNA sequence: TGTGCCAGCAGGTCATCGGACAGGGAAAATTCACCCCTCCACTTT.

The genes are TRBV7-9 and TRBJ2-5; D is possibly TRBD1 or TRBD2 (5 bases each). The germline V gene has CDR1 SEHNR and CDR2 FQNEAQ (reference sequence). The V gene lost 1 base and the J gene lost 5 bases, with 14 bases spanning the gap. CDR3 length equals 15 residues. CDR3 bases: TGTGCCAGCAGCTTAGGGGTTTCGGGGCTGGAGACCCAGTACTTC. Protein product: CASSLGVSGLETQYF.

The V and J genes are TRBV14 and TRBJ1-2; unclear D gene. Germline lookup yields CDR1 SGHDN and CDR2 FVKESK. There are 12 residues in the CDR3. Trimming removed 0 bases from V and 8 bases from J, with 7 bases in between. The CDR3 DNA reads TGTGCCAGCAGCCAAGATCGGCTAGGCTACACCTTC. Its protein is CASSQDRLGYTF.

Points on this clone: The identical CDR3 is also encoded by other nucleotide sequences in the sample. This rearrangement joins TRBV7-3 to TRBJ2-1; TRBD2 is a possible D gene (5 bases). The CDR3 has 14 amino acids. From germline, CDR1 is SGHTA and CDR2 FQGTGA. V lost 0 bases and J 2 bases, leaving 5 bases between the germline ends. The CDR3 loop is CASSLTGTYNEQFF. As DNA, the CDR3 is TGTGCCAGCAGCTTAACCGGGACCTACAATGAGCAGTTCTTC.